Listed below are T cell receptor beta chains from one sample, sequenced in a study of regulatory T cells in long-lasting Graves disease. TCRdb reanalysed the multiplex PCR reads using MiXCR and keeps one entry per CDR3 protein. The sample holds 350,000 to 450,000 distinct CDR3 sequences, roughly 23% seen once. The sample in question was peripheral blood mononuclear cells (PBMCs), obtained when the disease was refractory, from a patient treated with antithyroid drugs. These receptors were obtained from a female donor with Graves disease. Each CDR3 is given with its conserved first and last residue. The D gene is left open where the match is weak. Rows give clone size only sometimes, using once, few, many, or a class for an expanded clone.

j_call clone_size v_call cdr3_length d_call cdr3_aa cdr3_nt
TRBJ1-6 many TRBV6-1 14 - CASRKLTTDSPLHF TGTGCCAGCAGGAAACTCACGACGGATTCACCCCTCCACTTT
TRBJ2-3 - TRBV4-1 15 TRBD1 CASSQVDRGEDTQYF TGCGCCAGCAGCCAAGTCGACAGGGGGGAAGATACGCAGTATTTT
TRBJ2-2 - TRBV29-1 13 - CSVSRGNTGELFF TGCAGCGTGTCTCGGGGTAACACCGGGGAGCTGTTTTTT
TRBJ1-1 - TRBV6-2/TRBV6-3 18 - CASSENTWGEERNTEAFF TGTGCCAGCAGTGAAAATACCTGGGGGGAGGAGAGGAACACTGAAGCTTTCTTT
TRBJ2-7 - TRBV3-1 14 TRBD2 CASSQPGTSSGQYF TGTGCCAGCAGCCAACCCGGGACTAGCTCCGGGCAGTACTTC
TRBJ2-5 many TRBV14 15 - CASSQDPRRQETQYF TGTGCCAGCAGCCAAGACCCCCGTCGCCAAGAGACCCAGTACTTC
TRBJ2-3 few TRBV5-1 16 TRBD2 CASSVEAGGWTDTQYF TGTGCCAGCAGCGTAGAGGCGGGAGGTTGGACAGATACGCAGTATTTT
TRBJ2-6 many TRBV30 14 - CAWSPSSGANVLTF TGTGCCTGGAGCCCGAGCTCTGGGGCCAACGTCCTGACTTTC
TRBJ1-2 - TRBV7-8 13 TRBD1 CASSLAQGAEATF TGTGCCAGCAGCTTAGCCCAGGGGGCCGAGGCAACCTTC
TRBJ2-1 - TRBV11-2 17 TRBD2 CASSKTSGTYSYNEQFF TGTGCCAGCAGCAAGACTAGCGGGACGTACTCCTACAATGAGCAGTTCTTC
TRBJ2-2 few TRBV29-1 14 - CSVEEGLATGELFF TGCAGCGTTGAAGAGGGATTGGCCACCGGGGAGCTGTTTTTT
TRBJ2-3 - TRBV29-1 13 TRBD2 CSANGGSADTQYF TGCAGCGCTAATGGCGGGAGCGCAGATACGCAGTATTTT
TRBJ2-7 - TRBV25-1 13 TRBD1 CASSEHRGYEQYF TGTGCCAGCAGTGAACACAGGGGATACGAGCAGTACTTC
TRBJ2-7 few TRBV3-1 17 TRBD2 CASSQLSGNPHYEVQYF TGTGCCAGCAGCCAATTAAGCGGGAACCCCCACTACGAGGTGCAGTACTTC
TRBJ2-5 - TRBV24-1 12 - CATSDNQRVQYF TGTGCCACCAGTGATAACCAGCGTGTCCAGTACTTC
TRBJ2-3 once TRBV2 14 TRBD2 CASGTSGNADTQYF TGTGCCAGTGGGACTAGCGGGAACGCAGATACGCAGTATTTT
TRBJ2-3 - TRBV29-1 13 - CSVDQGGRDTQYF TGCAGCGTAGACCAGGGGGGGAGAGATACGCAGTATTTT
TRBJ2-7 many TRBV28 17 TRBD2 CASSPTGTSGARLQQYF TGTGCCAGCAGCCCGACCGGGACTAGCGGGGCAAGGTTGCAGCAGTACTTC
TRBJ1-1 - TRBV5-1 12 TRBD1 CASNRDSEEAFF TGCGCCAGTAACCGGGACAGCGAGGAAGCTTTCTTT
TRBJ2-5 many TRBV29-1 12 TRBD2 CSALAGEETQYF TGCAGCGCACTAGCGGGAGAAGAGACCCAGTACTTC
TRBJ1-1 many TRBV27 15 - CASSLAPSLGTEAFF TGTGCCAGCAGTTTGGCACCCTCCCTGGGCACTGAAGCTTTCTTT
TRBJ2-7 many TRBV20-1 16 TRBD2 CSASGGGIAGSYEQYF TGCAGTGCTAGCGGGGGGGGAATAGCGGGTTCCTACGAGCAGTACTTC
TRBJ1-4 many TRBV13 16 - CASSSTARFSNEKLFF TGTGCCAGCAGCTCGACCGCCCGGTTTTCCAATGAAAAACTGTTTTTT
TRBJ2-7 - TRBV6-4 14 - CASRSAPGAYEQYF TGTGCCAGCAGGTCAGCCCCTGGGGCCTACGAGCAGTACTTC
TRBJ2-5 many TRBV6-2/TRBV6-3 13 - CASSDGQGETQYF TGTGCCAGCAGTGACGGCCAGGGGGAGACCCAGTACTTC
TRBJ2-1 - TRBV12-3/TRBV12-4 13 - CASSYGTLNEQFF TGTGCCAGCAGTTACGGGACACTCAATGAGCAGTTCTTC
TRBJ2-7 many TRBV29-1 15 - CSVETSTGTAYEQYF TGCAGCGTTGAAACATCAACGGGAACTGCCTACGAGCAGTACTTC